The clone carrying this T cell receptor beta chain was detected many times. This CDR3 has 16 amino acids. V lost 7 bases and J lost 0; bases outside the gene matches: 6. These data belong to a study of identical twins. It was template switching that added a universal primer site, and there were unique molecular identifiers on the cDNA. TCRdb re-called the 5' RACE reads through MiXCR, storing one row per CDR3 protein. The sample lists approximately 700,000 distinct CDR3 sequences; around 6.1% were seen once. This receptor was obtained from a man younger than 35 in good health. The chain links TRBV12-3 or TRBV12-4 to TRBJ2-4, with TRBD1 matching 10 bases. Input material: naive T cells sorted from blood. The CDR3 DNA reads TGTGCCAGCAATCCGGGACAGGGGCGAGCCAAAAACATTCAGTACTTC. This gives the protein CASNPGQGRAKNIQYF.